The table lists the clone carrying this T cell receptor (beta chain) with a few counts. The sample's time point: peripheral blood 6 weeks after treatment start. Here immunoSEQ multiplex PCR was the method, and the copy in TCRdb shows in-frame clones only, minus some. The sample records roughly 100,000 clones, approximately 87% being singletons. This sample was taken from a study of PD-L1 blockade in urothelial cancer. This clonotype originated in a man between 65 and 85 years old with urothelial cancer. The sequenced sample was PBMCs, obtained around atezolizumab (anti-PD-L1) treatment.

In nucleotides, the CDR3 is TGTGCCAGCAGTTACTCTGCCAGGGCAAATTCACCCCTCCACTTT. It codes for CASSYSARANSPLHF. The chain uses TRBV6-5 and TRBJ1-6; maybe TRBD1 (5 bases). V lost 0 bases and J lost 7, with 10 bases in between. Germline V CDR1 and CDR2: MNHEY, SVGAGI. The CDR3 is 15 amino acids.